This record concerns one T cell receptor (beta chain) sequence. The target antigen is unknown. Germline V gene sequence: CDR1 SGHRS, CDR2 YFSETQ. J lost 4 bases, V lost 4 bases, and 12 bases had no gene match. This CDR3 has 17 residues. Vbeta (60) and Jbeta (13) primers were used in the PCR. Sequencing was performed with immunoSEQ multiplex PCR; in TCRdb, only in-frame clones are kept and a portion is missing. The sample includes 150,000 to 200,000 clones, just under 80% of them seen just once. This sample is drawn from a study of cytomegalovirus exposure and HLA in healthy donors. Points from the study as a whole: Analysis was performed later, and it showed HLA-associated TCR beta chains to be more clonally expanded than equally common others.

This receptor was obtained from a woman aged 45 to 65 in good health and CMV-seronegative. Input material: PBMCs. The V and J genes are TRBV5-1 and TRBJ1-3; 9 nucleotides align to TRBD1. The CDR3 sequence: CASSPPRGTGPGNTIYF. CDR3 DNA sequence: TGCGCCAGCAGCCCCCCCCGTGGGACAGGGCCGGGAAACACCATATATTTT.